This T cell receptor beta chain appears in the sequencing data of a study of control samples from healthy donors and cancer patients. Assay used: immunoSEQ multiplex PCR; TCRdb lists only in-frame clones, some missing. The table lists about 160,000 clones, around 94% of them singletons. V gave up 4 bases and J gave up 6 bases, with 10 bases separating them. Germline CDR1 MNHEY, CDR2 SMNVEV (reference sequence). The CDR3 is 13 residues long. The chain has TRBV27 and TRBJ2-4; no reliable D call. This clonotype was sampled from a man between 60 and 75 years old with colorectal cancer. The sample was PBMCs. The CDR3 region is CASSSVPSNIQYF. CDR3 nucleotides: TGTGCCAGCAGTTCAGTCCCCTCAAACATTCAGTACTTC.